The rows below give T cell receptor beta chains drawn from one sample of a study of cytomegalovirus exposure and HLA in healthy donors. Repertoires were generated with immunoSEQ multiplex PCR, while TCRdb's copy carries only in-frame clones and drops some. The sample holds some 66,000 clones, around 80% seen once. Sequenced input: PBMCs. Receptors originate from a man aged 40-50 years in good health and CMV-seronegative. Each CDR3 is given with its conserved first and last residue. A D gene is named only where the DNA matches it firmly. Not all rows give a size; the values are once, few, many and, for expanded clones, a class.

j_gene	abundance	v_gene	d_gene	CDR3nt	CDR3aa
TRBJ1-3	.	TRBV2	.	TGTGCCAGCAGTGACGGGGTTCCCGGAAACACCATATATTTT	CASSDGVPGNTIYF
TRBJ2-1	few	TRBV28	.	TGTGCCAGCCTATTAGCGGAGCACAATGAGCAGTTCTTC	CASLLAEHNEQFF
TRBJ1-5	.	TRBV11-2	TRBD1	TGTGCCAGCAGCTTGGACAGGGCACGCAATCAGCCCCAGCATTTT	CASSLDRARNQPQHF
TRBJ1-1	.	TRBV28	.	TGTGCCAGCAGTTTTAGGTCAGGGTTCACTGAAGCTTTCTTT	CASSFRSGFTEAFF
TRBJ1-3	once	TRBV19	.	TGTGCCAGTAGATTCAGTGGGGGACACGATACTGGAAACACCATATATTTT	CASRFSGGHDTGNTIYF
TRBJ1-4	.	TRBV6-5	.	TGTGCCAGCAGTGCGCTGTTTGCAACTAATGAAAAACTGTTTTTT	CASSALFATNEKLFF
TRBJ2-7	.	TRBV29-1	TRBD2	TGCAGCGTTGCCCCAGGGAGGGCCTACGAGCAGTACTTC	CSVAPGRAYEQYF
TRBJ2-5	.	TRBV5-6	TRBD1	TGTGCCAGCAGCTTGACAGGGGTCGAGACCCAGTACTTC	CASSLTGVETQYF
TRBJ1-1	few	TRBV4-1	TRBD1	TGCGCCAGCAGCCAAGGTAGGACAGGGCTGAACACTGAAGCTTTCTTT	CASSQGRTGLNTEAFF
TRBJ2-1	.	TRBV25-1	.	TGTGCCAGCAGCTCCCAGAACGACAGATACAATGAGCAGTTCTTC	CASSSQNDRYNEQFF
TRBJ2-1	.	TRBV19	.	TGTGCCAGTAGTATTTACGGGGGAAGGTTCAATGAGCAGTTCTTC	CASSIYGGRFNEQFF
TRBJ2-3	.	TRBV11-2	.	TGTGCCAGCGTACTGCGGGGTTCCGCAGATACGCAGTATTTT	CASVLRGSADTQYF
TRBJ2-5	.	TRBV27	.	TGTGCCAGCAGTTCCGGAGAGACCCAGTACTTC	CASSSGETQYF
TRBJ2-1	.	TRBV10-1	TRBD2	TGCGCCAGCAGACCCGCGGGACTAGCGGGAGGTCCTAATGAGCAGTTCTTC	CASRPAGLAGGPNEQFF
TRBJ2-1	.	TRBV4-2	TRBD2	TGTGCCAGCAGCCCAACCCCTAGCGGTAATGAGCAGTTCTTC	CASSPTPSGNEQFF
TRBJ1-1	few	TRBV19	.	TGTGCCAGTAGTGGGGGCGGGCAGGGTAGAAAGGCTGAAGCTTTCTTT	CASSGGGQGRKAEAFF
TRBJ2-2	once	TRBV23-1	.	TGCGCCAGCAGTCCCCCTACCACCGGGGAGCTGTTTTTT	CASSPPTTGELFF
TRBJ2-1	.	TRBV5-4	TRBD2	TGTGCCAGCAGCTTGAGTGCGGGGGTATCCTACAATGAGCAGTTCTTC	CASSLSAGVSYNEQFF
TRBJ1-2	.	TRBV6-5	TRBD1	TGTGCCAGCATCCAGACAGGGTATGGCTGCACCTTC	CASIQTGYGCTF
TRBJ1-4	.	TRBV7-9	TRBD1	TGTGCCAGCAGGTCCGGGACAGGATCAACTAATGAAAAACTGTTTTTT	CASRSGTGSTNEKLFF
TRBJ1-1	.	TRBV20-1	.	TGCAGTGCCAACTCAGGGTCTGAAGCTTTCTTT	CSANSGSEAFF
TRBJ2-5	.	TRBV11-2	TRBD1	TGTGCCAGCAGCCAAGGACAGGGTTCAGAGACCCAGTACTTC	CASSQGQGSETQYF
TRBJ2-1	.	TRBV29-1	TRBD2	TGCAGCGTTAGCGGACTAGCGGGGGCCATAAGCTCCTACAATGAGCAGTTCTTC	CSVSGLAGAISSYNEQFF
TRBJ2-5	once	TRBV5-1	TRBD1	TGCGCCAGCAGCACCGGGACAGGCACGACTGTGACCCAGTACTTC	CASSTGTGTTVTQYF
TRBJ2-6	.	TRBV6-4	.	TGTGCCAGCAGTACAGGGCTAGGGGCCAACGTCCTGACTTTC	CASSTGLGANVLTF
TRBJ1-1	.	TRBV18	.	TGTGCCAGCTCACCGGGACAGAACACTGAAGCTTTCTTT	CASSPGQNTEAFF
TRBJ1-4	few	TRBV4-2	.	TGTGCCAGCAGCCCGGGAGCAACTAATGAAAAACTGTTTTTT	CASSPGATNEKLFF
TRBJ2-3	once	TRBV7-7	TRBD1	TGTGCCAGCAGTGCGGACAGGGTCTGGAGGCAGTATTTT	CASSADRVWRQYF
TRBJ2-1	.	TRBV7-8	.	TGTGCCAGCATACTTAGGGGGGGTATCCCCCCAATCTACAATGAGCAGTTCTTC	CASILRGGIPPIYNEQFF
TRBJ2-5	.	TRBV5-4	.	TGTGCCAGCAGCCCGGGAACCGAAGAGACCCAGTACTTC	CASSPGTEETQYF